The 28 T cell receptor beta chains below all came from one sample that was sequenced in a study of siplizumab effects on memory and regulatory T cells. The protocol was immunoSEQ multiplex PCR, while the TCRdb copy is restricted to in-frame clones and leaves out a portion. The table shows approximately 75,000 clones, with roughly 93% occurring only once. The sample consisted of CD8+ T cells sorted from blood. The receptors here all came from a human donor in good health.

This CDR3 reads CASSQDGAGNTEAFF. CDR3 coding DNA: TGCGCCAGCAGCCAAGATGGGGCGGGGAACACTGAAGCTTTCTTT. V gene TRBV4-1 combines with J gene TRBJ1-1; TRBD1 is a possible D gene (5 bases). The CDR3 has 15 amino acids. Per germline, CDR1 MGHRA and CDR2 YSYEKL. The germline V and J ends were trimmed by 0 bases and 1 base, with 9 bases remaining between them.

As regards this clone: The junction departs from the called germline gene at one end, perhaps through a read error. The rearrangement uses TRBV9 and TRBJ1-4; maybe TRBD1 (6 bases). There are 14 residues in the CDR3. Germline loops: CDR1 SGDLS, CDR2 YYNGEE. The CDR3 bases are TGTGCCAGCAGTGGATCAGGGGCTAAGGAAAAACTGTTTTTT. Its protein product is CASSGSGAKEKLFF.

The chain is built from TRBV11-1 and TRBJ2-7, with 11 bases matching TRBD2. The CDR3 consists of 15 residues. V lost 7 bases and J lost 4; bases outside the gene matches: 9. Germline CDR1 SGHAT, CDR2 FQDESV (reference sequence). CDR3 sequence: CASTPSGGIGYEQYF. Written as DNA, the CDR3 is TGTGCCAGCACCCCTAGCGGGGGGATTGGGTACGAGCAGTACTTC. Full variable domain (remainder filled in from reference TRBV11-1 and TRBJ2-7): EAEVAQSPRYKITEKSQAVAFWCDPISGHATLYWYRQILGQGPELLVQFQDESVVDDSQLPKDRFSAERLKGVDSTLKIQPAELGDSAMYLCASTPSGGIGYEQYFGPGTRLTVT.

The chain recombines TRBV11-2 with TRBJ2-7; no definite D call. The CDR3 consists of 14 residues. V was clipped by 1 base and J by 3 bases, with 10 bases between them. From germline, CDR1 is SGHAT and CDR2 FQNNGV. DNA of the CDR3: TGTGCCAGCAGCTTAGTTCTAGGGTTCTACGAGCAGTACTTC. Amino acids: CASSLVLGFYEQYF.

This clone was counted a single time. The rearrangement links TRBV9 to TRBJ2-7; a weak D match, TRBD2 (5 bases). The V gene's germline CDR1 is SGDLS and CDR2 YYNGEE. The V gene lost 0 bases and the J gene lost 3 bases, with 10 bases spanning the gap. The length of the CDR3 is 14 residues. The CDR3 loop is CASSVGGLNYEQYF. CDR3 coding DNA: TGTGCCAGCAGCGTAGGTGGACTGAACTACGAGCAGTACTTC.

The V gene is TRBV11-2, the J gene TRBJ1-5; D remains unclear. This CDR3 comprises 15 residues. Germline V CDR1 and CDR2: SGHAT, FQNNGV. Trimming shortened V by 5 bases and J by 4 bases, and 15 bases separated the two germline ends. CDR3 DNA: TGTGCCAGCAGCCAAAACGAGGCAGCAAATCAGCCCCAGCATTTT. Its translation: CASSQNEAANQPQHF.

The rearrangement uses TRBV7-6 and TRBJ2-7; D gene unclear. V was cut by 6 bases and J by 3 bases, with 6 bases left in between. The CDR3 runs to 11 residues. The germline V gene encodes CDR1 SGHVS and CDR2 FNYEAQ. CDR3 sequence reads: CASRTDYEQYF. The CDR3 DNA follows: TGTGCCAGCAGAACAGACTACGAGCAGTACTTC.

The V gene is TRBV5-7, the J gene TRBJ2-2, with D perhaps TRBD1 (6 bases). TRBV5-7 is noted as an ORF with a role that remains uncertain. The CDR3 has 14 residues. The ends were cut back, 7 bases at V and 5 bases at J, with 15 bases in the middle. CDR3 nucleotides: TGTGCCAGCGGAACAGGGCTTCTTACCGGGGAGCTGTTTTTT. It yields the protein CASGTGLLTGELFF.

The chain carries TRBV19 and TRBJ1-5; D ambiguous. Trimming shortened V by 5 bases and J by 1 base, and 12 bases separated the two germline ends. From germline, CDR1 is LNHDA and CDR2 SQIVND (reference sequence). This CDR3 comprises 15 residues. The CDR3 region has the DNA TGTGCCAGTAGTGTGGGAACCCGAAGCAATCAGCCCCAGCATTTT. Amino acids: CASSVGTRSNQPQHF.

This clone has only a few counts. V is TRBV7-9 and J is TRBJ1-5, with TRBD1 matching over 10 bases. Germline values: CDR1 SEHNR, CDR2 FQNEAQ (reference sequence). The length of the CDR3 is 13 residues. The CDR3 sequence is CASGTGGNQPQHF. For the CDR3, the DNA is TGTGCGAGCGGGACAGGGGGCAATCAGCCCCAGCATTTT. The whole variable domain, filled in from reference TRBV7-9 and TRBJ1-5, reads DTGVSQNPRHKITKRGQNVTFRCDPISEHNRLYWYRQTLGQGPEFLTYFQNEAQLEKSRLLSDRFSAERPKGSFSTLEIQRTEQGDSAMYLCASGTGGNQPQHFGDGTRLSIL.

This chain connects TRBV9 to TRBJ2-1; 9 nucleotides match TRBD1. Germline lookup yields CDR1 SGDLS and CDR2 YYNGEE. The CDR3 covers 17 residues. V lost 3 bases, J lost 4 bases, and 11 bases stayed unmatched. In nucleotides, the CDR3 is TGTGCCAGCAGCGGAAACATGGGGGACAGGGTTTACAATGAGCAGTTCTTC. Encoded protein: CASSGNMGDRVYNEQFF.

The chain is built from TRBV28 and TRBJ2-7, with 7 bases lining up with TRBD1. J gave up 6 bases and V 6 bases, and 5 bases lay outside the gene matches. The CDR3 has 12 residues. Germline CDR1 is MDHEN and CDR2 is SYDVKM. CDR3 bases: TGTGCCAGCAGCATTACAGGGGTCGAGCAGTACTTC. It is translated as CASSITGVEQYF.

For the CDR3, the DNA is TGTGCCAGCAGCGGACGTGGGGGCTTTACAGATACGCAGTATTTT. Its protein is CASSGRGGFTDTQYF. The chain uses TRBV5-8 and TRBJ2-3; possibly TRBD1 for D (6 bases). In germline, CDR1 is SGHTS, CDR2 YDEGEE. Deletions cut 4 bases from V and 3 bases from J, with 15 bases between. This CDR3 region has 15 residues.

The chain combines TRBV6-5 with TRBJ1-2; possible D gene TRBD1, 5 bases. Per the germline V gene, CDR1 is MNHEY and CDR2 is SVGAGI. This CDR3 is built from 15 residues. Trimming pared 7 bases from V and 6 bases from J, leaving 21 bases between. CDR3 amino acids: CASIQFLGRADGYTF. The CDR3 bases are TGTGCCAGCATACAATTTTTAGGCAGGGCTGATGGCTACACCTTC.

The chain recombines TRBV5-1 with TRBJ2-7; D is undetermined. Germline V gives CDR1 SGHRS, CDR2 YFSETQ. Deletions cut 1 base from V and 3 bases from J, with 14 bases between. The CDR3 sequence is 15 residues long. The CDR3 sequence is CASSLSLGLSYEQYF. The CDR3 DNA sequence: TGCGCCAGCAGCTTGTCACTCGGTCTTAGCTACGAGCAGTACTTC.

The gene calls are TRBV27 and TRBJ2-1, with TRBD2 identical over 15 bases. The CDR3 is made up of 17 amino acids. V lost 5 bases to trimming and J lost 4 bases; unmatched junction nucleotides: 6. Germline values: CDR1 MNHEY, CDR2 SMNVEV (reference sequence). In DNA form, the CDR3 reads TGTGCCAGCAGTCGGACTAGCGGGGGGGAAGATTACAATGAGCAGTTCTTC. It yields the protein CASSRTSGGEDYNEQFF.

This chain connects TRBV13 to TRBJ1-6; D is uncertain. Per germline, CDR1 PRHDT and CDR2 FYEKMQ (reference sequence). The CDR3 is 13 amino acids. V gave up 5 bases and J gave up 7 bases, with 9 bases separating them. This CDR3 is CASSRGPNSPLHF. The CDR3 DNA follows: TGTGCCAGCAGCCGTGGACCAAATTCACCCCTCCACTTT.

The chain is built from TRBV29-1 and TRBJ2-2; TRBD1 agrees at 9 bases. Germline V gene lookup returns CDR1 SQVTM and CDR2 ANQGSEA. After removal of 0 bases from V and 3 bases from J, the junction contained 2 bases not matched to a gene. The CDR3 sequence is 15 residues long. CDR3 amino acids: CSVEEGQGYTGELFF. The CDR3 DNA reads TGCAGCGTTGAAGAAGGACAGGGGTACACCGGGGAGCTGTTTTTT.

CDR3 residues: CASSLTGGTNTEAFF. The CDR3 DNA sequence: TGTGCCAGCAGCCTGACAGGGGGTACGAACACTGAAGCTTTCTTT. The chain links TRBV5-5 to TRBJ1-1, with TRBD1 matching 9 bases. After removal of 4 bases from V and 1 base from J, the junction contained 5 bases not matched to a gene. Germline CDR1 and CDR2: SGHKS and YYEKEE (reference sequence). The CDR3 spans 15 residues. Full variable domain (outside the CDR3, taken from reference TRBV5-5 and TRBJ1-1): DAGVTQSPTHLIKTRGQQVTLRCSPISGHKSVSWYQQVLGQGPQFIFQYYEKEERGRGNFPDRFSARQFPNYSSELNVNALLLGDSALYLCASSLTGGTNTEAFFGQGTRLTVV.

The chain joins TRBV10-2 to TRBJ2-7; the D is unclear. With 0 bases removed from V and 4 bases from J, the gap between germline ends came to 1 base. The CDR3 spans 11 residues. The germline V gene encodes CDR1 WSHSY and CDR2 SAAADI. The CDR3 loop is CASSESYEQYF. CDR3 bases: TGCGCCAGCAGTGAGTCGTACGAGCAGTACTTC.

This chain connects TRBV5-1 to TRBJ2-5; TRBD2 matches 8 bases. The CDR3 covers 15 residues. Germline V gives CDR1 SGHRS, CDR2 YFSETQ. Germline trimming cut 1 base from V and 5 bases from J; bases unmatched to any gene: 7. The CDR3 sequence is CASSLQPGGHETQYF. CDR3 coding DNA: TGCGCCAGCAGCTTGCAGCCGGGGGGGCATGAGACCCAGTACTTC. Complete variable domain (other parts from reference TRBV5-1 and TRBJ2-5): KAGVTQTPRYLIKTRGQQVTLSCSPISGHRSVSWYQQTPGQGLQFLFEYFSETQRNKGNFPGRFSGRQFSNSRSEMNVSTLELGDSALYLCASSLQPGGHETQYFGPGTRLLVL.

The chain employs TRBV4-3 and TRBJ1-6; D unclear. The CDR3 runs 15 residues. CDR1 and CDR2 (germline): LGHNA, YSLEER. Trimming took off 0 bases at V and 9 bases at J, with 12 bases between the two ends. As DNA, the CDR3 is TGCGCCAGCAGCCAAGACCGGGAGATCGGTTCACCCCTCCACTTT. Protein: CASSQDREIGSPLHF.

This chain links TRBV2 with TRBJ2-7, with 8 bases lining up with TRBD1. The CDR3 length is 12 residues. Germline CDR1 is SNHLY and CDR2 is FYNNEI. The J segment lost 6 bases and the V segment lost 6 bases, leaving 4 bases of the junction unmatched. CDR3 DNA: TGTGCCAGCAGAGGAGGACAGGGCGAGCAGTACTTC. Amino acids: CASRGGQGEQYF.

The chain links TRBV19 to TRBJ1-2; possibly TRBD1 for D (6 bases). The germline gives CDR1 LNHDA, CDR2 SQIVND (reference sequence). This CDR3 region has 13 residues. V gave up 9 bases and J gave up 4 bases, with 15 bases separating them. CDR3 nucleotides: TGTGCCAGCCCTCAGGACAGAATCTATGGCTACACCTTC. This translates into CASPQDRIYGYTF.

This sequence joins TRBV11-2 and TRBJ2-3; D call uncertain. V dropped 1 base and J dropped 4 bases, with 9 bases sitting between them. This CDR3 has 14 residues. The germline V gene encodes CDR1 SGHAT and CDR2 FQNNGV. The CDR3 loop reads CASSLATGADTQYF. CDR3 in DNA: TGTGCCAGCAGCTTAGCGACTGGGGCAGATACGCAGTATTTT.

The rearrangement links TRBV5-8 to TRBJ2-7; tentatively, D is TRBD1 (5 bases). Germline CDR1 and CDR2: SGHTS and YDEGEE. V was clipped by 2 bases and J by 1 base, with 7 bases between them. The CDR3 consists of 13 residues. This chain's CDR3 is CASSLRGSYEQYF. In DNA, the CDR3 is TGTGCCAGCAGCTTAAGGGGATCCTACGAGCAGTACTTC.

The chain has TRBV9 and TRBJ2-3; 8 bases map to TRBD2. The length of the CDR3 is 15 residues. From germline, CDR1 is SGDLS and CDR2 YYNGEE. With 4 bases clipped from V and 1 base from J, the junction kept 5 bases outside the gene matches. CDR3 in DNA: TGTGCCAGCAGCCCTACGGGGGGGGGCACAGATACGCAGTATTTT. The encoded protein is CASSPTGGGTDTQYF.

The rearrangement joins TRBV7-9 to TRBJ1-1, with 10 bases aligning to TRBD1. CDR1 is SEHNR, CDR2 FQNEAQ, per germline (reference sequence). This CDR3 contains 13 residues. The ends lost 6 bases at V and 5 bases at J; junction bases unmatched: 3. CDR3: CASRPGQGTEAFF. For the CDR3, the DNA is TGTGCCAGCAGACCGGGACAGGGGACTGAAGCTTTCTTT.